The rows below give T cell receptor beta chains drawn from one sample of a study of blood T cell repertoires in COVID-19. Using immunoSEQ multiplex PCR, the repertoire was profiled, and TCRdb retains in-frame clones only, with some absent. Of about 400,000 clones in the sample, nearly 90% were seen once. Sequenced material: PBMCs or T cells enriched from blood (not recorded which). Receptor source: a middle-aged woman with acute COVID-19. Both conserved end residues are trimmed from each CDR3. D genes are given only for firm matches.

v_call	d_call	cdr3_aa
TRBV6-1	TRBD1	ASSEGGQAIYGYT
TRBV6-5	TRBD1	ASSYHTGGGKTEAF
TRBV10-1	TRBD2	ASSEAYLAGSENEQF
TRBV11-3	-	ASSLEGGPYNEQF
TRBV11-2	-	ASSTTPQILGELF
TRBV27	-	ASSPRLSLYNEQF
TRBV7-2	TRBD2	ASSVRRTSINYEQY
TRBV5-4	-	ASSWVSGSSYNSPLH
TRBV4-1	-	ASSQDRAGGNEQF
TRBV11-2	-	ASSGHTGQGYGYT
TRBV6-5	TRBD2	ASPPAGKWETQY
TRBV7-9	TRBD2	ASSPRLANTDTQY
TRBV4-1	-	ASSQDLGGSYEQY
TRBV10-3	-	AITNSIGFLQF
TRBV10-3	TRBD1	AISGTGEADTQY
TRBV7-6	TRBD2	ASSWTSGEVTDTQY
TRBV4-2	TRBD2	ASSQGYQGTSGGAEF
TRBV12-3/TRBV12-4	-	ASSLQGEKPQH
TRBV3-1/TRBV3-2	-	ASSQRQVLAGELF
TRBV7-8	TRBD1	ASSQRQGAMEAF
TRBV27	-	ASSSRTDSGEQF
TRBV5-1	-	ASSWTEGEKLF
TRBV19	TRBD1	ASSFRTGAGNQPQH